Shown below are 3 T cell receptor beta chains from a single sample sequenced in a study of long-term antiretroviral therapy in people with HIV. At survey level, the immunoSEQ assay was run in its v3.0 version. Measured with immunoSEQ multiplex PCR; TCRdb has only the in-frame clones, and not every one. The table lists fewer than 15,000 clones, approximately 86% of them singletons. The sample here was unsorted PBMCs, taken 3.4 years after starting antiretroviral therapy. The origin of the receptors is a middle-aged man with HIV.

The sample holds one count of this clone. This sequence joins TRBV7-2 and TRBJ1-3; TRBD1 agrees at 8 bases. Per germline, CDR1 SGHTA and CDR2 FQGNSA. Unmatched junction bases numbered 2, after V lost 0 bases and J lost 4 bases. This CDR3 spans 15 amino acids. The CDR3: CASSLARDRGNTIYF. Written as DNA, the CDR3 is TGTGCCAGCAGCTTAGCCCGGGACAGGGGAAACACCATATATTTT.

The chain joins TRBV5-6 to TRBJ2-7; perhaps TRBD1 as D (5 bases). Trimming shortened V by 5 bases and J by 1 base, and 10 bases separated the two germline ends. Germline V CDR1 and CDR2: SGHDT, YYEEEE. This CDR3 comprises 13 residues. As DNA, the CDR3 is TGTGCCAGCAGTTTACAGGATTCCTACGAGCAGTACTTC. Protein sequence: CASSLQDSYEQYF.

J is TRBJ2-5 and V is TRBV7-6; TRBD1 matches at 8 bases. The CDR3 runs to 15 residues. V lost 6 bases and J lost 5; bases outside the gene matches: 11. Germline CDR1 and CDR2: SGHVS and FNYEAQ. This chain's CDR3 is CASSPRGQGGETQYF. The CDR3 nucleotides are TGTGCCAGCAGTCCCCGAGGACAGGGTGGGGAGACCCAGTACTTC.